Listed below are T cell receptor beta chains from one sample, sequenced in a study of OX40 agonist ivuxolimab in advanced cancers. Assay used: immunoSEQ multiplex PCR; TCRdb lists only in-frame clones, some missing. The table lists tens of thousands of clones, nearly 90% of them singletons. This specimen consisted of CD4+ or CD8+ T cells sorted from blood, obtained in a trial of the OX40 agonist ivuxolimab. The receptors come from an adult with an advanced solid tumor such as melanoma, head and neck, liver or kidney cancer. Each CDR3 is given with its conserved first and last residue. The D gene is left open where the match is weak.

v_call,j_call,cdr3_length,d_call,cdr3_nt,cdr3_aa
TRBV18,TRBJ2-5,13,TRBD1,TGTGCCAGCTCACCGGGACAGGCAGAGACCCAGTACTTC,CASSPGQAETQYF
TRBV2,TRBJ1-2,15,NA,TGTGCCAGCAGTCCCCAGACGGAGGTGAACTATGGCTACACCTTC,CASSPQTEVNYGYTF
TRBV7-6,TRBJ2-5,14,NA,TGTGCCAGCAGCCCACTCCCCGGGGAGGAGACCCAGTACTTC,CASSPLPGEETQYF
TRBV30,TRBJ1-1,13,TRBD1,TGTGCCGGGAACAGGGGGCCGGACACTGAAGCTTTCTTT,CAGNRGPDTEAFF
TRBV18,TRBJ2-1,16,NA,TGTGCCAGCTCACGCCCGGGACATGTCTCCTACAATGAGCAGTTCTTC,CASSRPGHVSYNEQFF
TRBV7-5,TRBJ2-1,15,NA,TGTGCCAGAAGCTGTACGGGGGCCCGATACAATGAGCAGTTCTTC,CARSCTGARYNEQFF
TRBV30,TRBJ2-5,13,NA,TGTGCCTGGAGCAAGACTGTCCAAGAGACCCAGTACTTC,CAWSKTVQETQYF
TRBV9,TRBJ2-3,16,TRBD2,TGTGCCAGCAGCGTAGGTAGCGGGGCTAGCACAGATACGCAGTATTTT,CASSVGSGASTDTQYF
TRBV19,TRBJ1-1,14,NA,TGTGCCAGTACCACCGGGACGGAGAACACTGAAGCTTTCTTT,CASTTGTENTEAFF
TRBV27,TRBJ2-7,14,NA,TGTGCCAGCAGCGTTAAGGACGGGGCCTACGAGCAGTACTTC,CASSVKDGAYEQYF
TRBV7-3,TRBJ2-4,15,NA,TGTGCCAGCAGCTCGACGGGGACCCGGAGTGAGGTTCAGTACTTC,CASSSTGTRSEVQYF
TRBV28,TRBJ1-5,17,NA,TGTGCCAGCAGTTCACCTCGGCAGGCCTTTAGCAATCAGCCCCAGCATTTT,CASSSPRQAFSNQPQHF
TRBV19,TRBJ2-2,16,TRBD1,TGTGCCAGTAGTATAGATCAGGGGGACACACCCGGGGAGCTGTTTTTT,CASSIDQGDTPGELFF
TRBV9,TRBJ2-2,13,TRBD2,TGTGCCAGCAGTCCCAGGCTCGGGGAGGGGCTGTTTTTT,CASSPRLGEGLFF
TRBV7-9,TRBJ2-3,11,NA,TGTGCCAGCAGCTTCTCTAGTCCGCAGTATTTT,CASSFSSPQYF
TRBV2,TRBJ2-1,14,NA,TGTGCCAGCAGTGGGGATCGATCCTACAATGAGCAGTTCTTC,CASSGDRSYNEQFF
TRBV19,TRBJ1-4,14,TRBD1,TGTGCAAGCGGTATAGGACAGGGAGGTGAAAAACTGTTTTTT,CASGIGQGGEKLFF
TRBV10-2,TRBJ2-4,16,TRBD2,TGCGCCAGCAGTTTTGGTAGCGGGAGTGCCAAAAACATTCAGTACTTC,CASSFGSGSAKNIQYF
TRBV4-1,TRBJ2-2,15,NA,TGCGCCAGCAGCCCTGGTCTGAGGGGGTCCGGGGAGCTGTTTTTT,CASSPGLRGSGELFF
TRBV4-2,TRBJ1-1,14,NA,TGTGCCAGCTCCCTAGTACAGTCGAACACTGAAGCTTTCTTT,CASSLVQSNTEAFF
TRBV11-2,TRBJ2-6,17,NA,TGTGCCAGCAGCTTACTTCAATCAGGGTCTGGGGCCAACGTCCTGACTTTC,CASSLLQSGSGANVLTF
TRBV6-1,TRBJ2-1,14,NA,TGTGCCAGCAGTCACCGGGACGGATACAATGAGCAGTTCTTC,CASSHRDGYNEQFF
TRBV9,TRBJ2-7,15,NA,TGTGCCAGCAGCGTAGGGCTAGCGAGCTCCTACGAGCAGTACTTC,CASSVGLASSYEQYF
TRBV7-2,TRBJ1-1,13,NA,TGTGCCAGCAGCTTAGCCGGGGTTACTGAAGCTTTCTTT,CASSLAGVTEAFF
TRBV9,TRBJ2-5,15,TRBD1,TGTGCCAGCAGCGCGACACAGGGGCTAGGAGAGACCCAGTACTTC,CASSATQGLGETQYF
TRBV9,TRBJ2-5,13,NA,TGTGCCAGCAGCGTAGACCAAGGAGAGACCCAGTACTTC,CASSVDQGETQYF
TRBV30,TRBJ2-4,13,NA,TGTGCCTGGGCCCCGGGCAGTGGGTACATTCAGTACTTC,CAWAPGSGYIQYF
TRBV19,TRBJ2-5,14,NA,TGTGCCAGTAGTATAGGCACGGGGGTCGAGACCCAGTACTTC,CASSIGTGVETQYF
TRBV29-1,TRBJ2-3,14,NA,TGCAGCGCCGACAGATTTTATAGCACAGATACGCAGTATTTT,CSADRFYSTDTQYF
TRBV7-9,TRBJ2-7,14,TRBD1,TGTGCCAGCAGCGTAGGGACAGGGGGGTTCGAGCAGTACTTC,CASSVGTGGFEQYF
TRBV19,TRBJ1-1,17,TRBD1,TGTGCCAGTAGTATAGTCCGGGACAGGGGGCGGGACACTGAAGCTTTCTTT,CASSIVRDRGRDTEAFF
TRBV5-6,TRBJ2-1,18,TRBD2,TGTGCCAGCAGCCCGGGAGGGTCTAGCGGGATATCTGGGGATGAGCAGTTCTTC,CASSPGGSSGISGDEQFF